This T cell receptor (beta chain) was sequenced for a study of blood T cell repertoires in COVID-19. The V gene's germline CDR1 is KGHSH and CDR2 LQKENI. Trimming took off 8 bases at V and 1 base at J, with 12 bases between the two ends. The CDR3 loop spans 14 amino acids. Only in-frame clones appear in the TCRdb table, and some are missing; sequencing was by immunoSEQ multiplex PCR. The sample lists 25,000 to 35,000 clones, approximately 84% occurring once. The source of this sequence is a woman of 80 years or more with acute or convalescent COVID-19. The chain is built from TRBV18 and TRBJ2-1, with a tentative D call TRBD2 (5 bases). The sequencing sample was made of peripheral blood. CDR3 amino acids: CASHAGLSYNEQFF. The DNA for the CDR3 is TGTGCCAGCCACGCGGGTTTGTCCTACAATGAGCAGTTCTTC.